The entry below gives a single TCR beta chain sequence along with its context. Its antigen is unknown. This entry belongs to a study of T cells in localized non-small cell lung cancer. Study observations and caveats: Among the tissues sampled, uninvolved adjacent lung had the highest T cell clonality, above tumor. Blood T cell density predicted longer survival; adjacent-lung clonality, shorter. Paired adjacent lung recovered a median approximately 57 of the top 100 tumor clones.

This CDR3 is 15 amino acids long. The germline V gene encodes CDR1 MDHEN and CDR2 SYDVKM. The germline V and J ends were trimmed by 1 base and 0 bases, with 7 bases remaining between them. Profiled with immunoSEQ multiplex PCR; TCRdb holds only in-frame clones, not every one. This sample has 25,000 or so clones, with about nine tenths found just once. The V call is TRBV28, the J call TRBJ2-4; D gene ambiguous. Source: peripheral blood, taken before any cancer treatment. The TCR sequence derives from a woman aged 35 to 75 with stage I lung adenocarcinoma. The CDR3 loop reads CASSLSTLAKNIQYF. CDR3 in DNA: TGTGCCAGCAGTTTATCGACTCTAGCCAAAAACATTCAGTACTTC.